One sample yielded the 25 T cell receptor beta chains listed below, sequenced in a study of CD8 T cells in Susac syndrome. A quantity of about 0.5 to 1 ug RNA underwent reverse transcription using random hexamers. TCRdb reprocessed the immunoSEQ multiplex PCR reads with MiXCR, giving one entry per CDR3 protein. The sample records some 200,000 distinct CDR3 sequences, around 96% being singletons. Sample: CD4+ T cells from PBMCs. All receptors come from a human donor in good health.

The V gene is TRBV7-3, the J gene TRBJ2-1; 8 nucleotides line up with TRBD2. Germline trimming cut 5 bases from V and 9 bases from J; bases unmatched to any gene: 15. The germline V gene encodes CDR1 SGHTA and CDR2 FQGTGA. This CDR3 spans 16 amino acids. CDR3 DNA: TGTGCCAGCAGCCTTGACGGGGGCGGGAGGTCGAGTGAGCAGTTCTTC. As protein: CASSLDGGGRSSEQFF.

This clonotype was counted once. This chain joins TRBV20-1 and TRBJ1-1, with a possible D match to TRBD1 (5 bases). The CDR3 runs to 12 residues. Trimming cost V 4 bases and J 4 bases, with 10 bases left between them. From germline, CDR1 is DFQATT and CDR2 SNEGSKA (reference sequence). CDR3 DNA sequence: TGCAGTGCTACAGGGTCTAGCACTGAAGCTTTCTTT. It yields the protein CSATGSSTEAFF.

The chain joins TRBV12-3 or TRBV12-4 to TRBJ2-7; unclear D gene. The V end lost 3 bases, the J end lost 2 bases, and 11 bases lay between the germline ends. The CDR3 contains 14 residues. CDR3 sequence: CASSFGPATYEQYF. As DNA, the CDR3 is TGTGCCAGCAGTTTCGGCCCCGCGACCTACGAGCAGTACTTC.

This clonotype was found once. The chain joins TRBV29-1 to TRBJ2-2; D unclear. CDR1 and CDR2 from the germline V gene are SQVTM and ANQGSEA. V lost 7 bases, J lost 5 bases, and 14 bases lay in between. The length of the CDR3 is 13 residues. The CDR3 DNA reads TGCAGCGCCGACGGCGTCTTTACCGGGGAGCTGTTTTTT. This gives the protein CSADGVFTGELFF.

This chain uses TRBV4-1 with TRBJ1-2, with 8 bases lining up with TRBD1. J was trimmed by 6 bases and V by 1 base; bases with no gene match: 7. CDR3 size: 15 residues. CDR1 is MGHRA and CDR2 is YSYEKL in the germline V gene. The CDR3 DNA sequence: TGCGCCAGCAGCCAAGTAGGCAGGGGGCGGAATGGCTACACCTTC. Protein: CASSQVGRGRNGYTF.

In this sample, this clonotype turned up once. V and J are TRBV30 and TRBJ1-1, with TRBD1 matching over 7 bases. The CDR3 consists of 13 residues. Germline V gene sequence: CDR1 GTSNPN, CDR2 SVGIG (reference sequence). The junction had 2 bases not matched to a gene; V was cut back by 4 bases and J by 0 bases. DNA for the CDR3: TGTGCCTGGACGGGACAGTTGAACACTGAAGCTTTCTTT. Translating gives CAWTGQLNTEAFF.

The V gene is TRBV6-5, the J gene TRBJ2-7; D not certain. The length of the CDR3 is 17 residues. V lost 0 bases and J 4 bases, leaving 19 bases between the germline ends. Germline values: CDR1 MNHEY, CDR2 SVGAGI. CDR3 sequence (DNA): TGTGCCAGCAGTTACTCGATCTCGTCCTCTACCCGATACGAGCAGTACTTC. This codes for CASSYSISSSTRYEQYF.

The V gene is TRBV20-1, the J gene TRBJ1-2, with D hard to call. The CDR3 has 11 amino acids. Between the trimmed V and J ends, which lost 3 bases and 4 bases, there was a span of 6 bases. In germline, CDR1 is DFQATT, CDR2 SNEGSKA (reference sequence). The CDR3 here is CSASSSYGYTF. CDR3 DNA: TGCAGTGCTAGTTCCAGCTATGGCTACACCTTC.

This rearrangement joins TRBV5-1 to TRBJ2-7; D is unresolved. The CDR3 covers 14 residues. With 4 bases removed from V and 6 bases from J, the gap between germline ends came to 17 bases. Per the germline V gene, CDR1 is SGHRS and CDR2 is YFSETQ. The CDR3 here is CASSLEAPWGEQYF. The CDR3 DNA is TGCGCCAGCAGCCTCGAGGCCCCCTGGGGCGAGCAGTACTTC.

The V call is TRBV29-1, the J call TRBJ2-5, with D unclear. Trimming left V 3 bases short and J 1 base short, with 9 bases between. CDR1 SQVTM and CDR2 ANQGSEA come from the germline V gene. CDR3 length equals 13 residues. The CDR3: CSVDGTIQETQYF. DNA for the CDR3: TGCAGCGTTGATGGTACAATCCAAGAGACCCAGTACTTC.

The J gene is TRBJ1-2, the V gene TRBV29-1; D ambiguous. Trimming stripped 6 bases from V and 8 bases from J, with 13 bases between. This CDR3 has 11 residues. Per germline, CDR1 SQVTM and CDR2 ANQGSEA. In nucleotides, the CDR3 is TGCAGCGTAGCCCGGGGTGGAGGCTACACCTTC. It specifies CSVARGGGYTF.

CDR3 residues: CASSSRTSGLTDTQYF. The CDR3 coding sequence is TGTGCCAGCAGCTCACGGACTAGCGGACTCACAGATACGCAGTATTTT. The chain has TRBV11-2 and TRBJ2-3; 10 bases match TRBD2. The junction had 6 bases not matched to a gene; V was cut back by 4 bases and J by 2 bases. This CDR3 has 16 residues. CDR1 is SGHAT, CDR2 FQNNGV, per germline.

The V call is TRBV7-2, the J call TRBJ2-5; 11 bases map to TRBD2. The length of the CDR3 is 16 residues. V trimming: 5 bases; J trimming: 2 bases; junction bases outside the gene matches: 7. Germline values: CDR1 SGHTA, CDR2 FQGNSA. CDR3 in DNA: TGTGCCAGCAGCCAAGTAGCGGGAGGGCTTCAAGAGACCCAGTACTTC. Amino acid sequence: CASSQVAGGLQETQYF.

The chain has TRBV28 and TRBJ2-6; D is unclear. Germline loops: CDR1 MDHEN, CDR2 SYDVKM. The CDR3 runs 14 residues. With 6 bases removed from V and 0 bases from J, the gap between germline ends came to 6 bases. CDR3 in amino acids: CASRGSSGANVLTF. The DNA of the CDR3 is TGTGCCAGCAGGGGCTCCTCTGGGGCCAACGTCCTGACTTTC. The whole variable domain, remainder taken from reference TRBV28 and TRBJ2-6, is DVKVTQSSRYLVKRTGEKVFLECVQDMDHENMFWYRQDPGLGLRLIYFSYDVKMKEKGDIPEGYSVSREKKERFSLILESASTNQTSMYLCASRGSSGANVLTFGAGSRLTVL.

The V gene is TRBV4-2, the J gene TRBJ2-1; D gene uncertain. CDR3 length: 14 residues. The germline V gene encodes CDR1 LGHNA and CDR2 YNFKEQ. V dropped 3 bases and J dropped 6 bases, with 12 bases sitting between them. In nucleotides, the CDR3 is TGTGCCAGCAGCCACGGAGACCGCCTCAATGAGCAGTTCTTC. Translation: CASSHGDRLNEQFF.

The chain carries TRBV6-5 and TRBJ2-5, with TRBD2 matching 7 bases. The CDR3 is 15 amino acids. V gave up 2 bases and J gave up 4 bases; unmatched junction bases: 7. Germline lookup yields CDR1 MNHEY and CDR2 SVGAGI. CDR3 DNA: TGTGCCAGCAGTTACGGGGGGGGTTCTACAGAGACCCAGTACTTC. As protein: CASSYGGGSTETQYF.

The chain combines TRBV20-1 with TRBJ1-2, with unresolved D. The V gene lost 2 bases and the J gene lost 8 bases, with 15 bases spanning the gap. CDR1 and CDR2 from the germline V gene are DFQATT and SNEGSKA (reference sequence). The CDR3 is made up of 13 amino acids. Here the CDR3 reads CSARTPTQRGYTF. In nucleotides, the CDR3 is TGCAGTGCTAGAACCCCTACACAGAGGGGCTACACCTTC.

V and J are TRBV5-1 and TRBJ2-5; perhaps TRBD1 as D (6 bases). The CDR3 contains 14 residues. The ends were cut back, 4 bases at V and 7 bases at J, with 17 bases in the middle. CDR1 is SGHRS and CDR2 is YFSETQ in the germline V gene. The CDR3 region is CASSPNPPQGTQYF. The CDR3 bases are TGCGCCAGCAGCCCCAACCCCCCACAGGGGACCCAGTACTTC.

The chain joins TRBV24-1 to TRBJ1-5; 8 bases are a match to TRBD1. The germline V gene has CDR1 KGHDR and CDR2 SFDVKD. J gave up 4 bases and V 4 bases, and 5 bases lay outside the gene matches. CDR3 size: 15 residues. The CDR3 DNA sequence: TGTGCCACCAGTGACGACAGGGGTGGAAATCAGCCCCAGCATTTT. Amino acid sequence: CATSDDRGGNQPQHF.

This clonotype was detected only once. The rearrangement uses TRBV3-1 and TRBJ2-1; no firm D call. Looked up from germline, CDR1 is LGHDT and CDR2 is YNNKEL (reference sequence). Trimming stripped 1 base from V and 2 bases from J, with 6 bases between. This CDR3 is 14 amino acids long. CDR3 sequence: CASSQGVAYNEQFF. CDR3 sequence (DNA): TGTGCCAGCAGCCAAGGCGTCGCCTACAATGAGCAGTTCTTC.

The V call is TRBV20-1, the J call TRBJ1-2; D unresolved. Looked up from germline, CDR1 is DFQATT and CDR2 is SNEGSKA (reference sequence). This CDR3 contains 13 residues. Trimming cost V 5 bases and J 7 bases, with 17 bases left between them. CDR3 DNA sequence: TGCAGTGCTTCGTCCAAGATTGTTAGTGGCTACACCTTC. This translates into CSASSKIVSGYTF.

This chain links TRBV7-3 with TRBJ2-1; TRBD1 aligns across 9 bases. Germline trimming cut 5 bases from V and 9 bases from J; bases unmatched to any gene: 11. Germline V lookup: CDR1 SGHTA, CDR2 FQGTGA. This CDR3 region has 15 residues. CDR3 region: CASSPTGGASTEQFF. CDR3 DNA: TGTGCCAGCAGCCCAACAGGGGGCGCATCCACTGAGCAGTTCTTC.

The gene calls are TRBV27 and TRBJ2-7; the match to TRBD2 covers 8 bases. Germline-derived CDR1 and CDR2 are MNHEY and SMNVEV (reference sequence). CDR3 length: 13 amino acids. Losses at the gene ends were 5 bases for V and 4 bases for J; bases not matched to a gene: 4. This CDR3 reads CASSTGTRYEQYF. DNA for the CDR3: TGTGCCAGCAGTACCGGGACTAGATACGAGCAGTACTTC.

The chain links TRBV28 to TRBJ2-7; tentatively, D is TRBD2 (6 bases). The germline CDR1 and CDR2 sequences are MDHEN and SYDVKM. The CDR3 loop spans 14 amino acids. V was pared by 7 bases and J by 6 bases, with 19 bases between. CDR3 protein: CASNKAGTLREQYF. CDR3 DNA sequence: TGTGCCAGCAACAAAGCCGGGACTCTCCGCGAGCAGTACTTC.

CDR3 coding DNA: TGCGCCAGCAGCCAGGCGGATTTAAAGAATGAGCAGTTCTTC. Translating it yields CASSQADLKNEQFF. The chain combines TRBV4-3 with TRBJ2-1; unclear D gene. The length of the CDR3 is 14 residues. Germline CDR1 is LGHNA and CDR2 is YSLEER. Trimming stripped 3 bases from V and 7 bases from J, with 13 bases between.